Below are 16 T cell receptor beta chains sequenced from a single sample in a study of shared clonotypes between healthy human individuals. Assay used: immunoSEQ multiplex PCR; TCRdb lists only in-frame clones, some missing. The table includes roughly 500,000 clones, approximately 94% detected once. Source material: naive CD4+ T cells sorted from blood. Specified subset: CD45RA+ positively selected. These receptors came from a woman aged 25 to 45 in good health.

This chain connects TRBV18 to TRBJ2-3; 7 bases are a match to TRBD2. Trimming removed 3 bases from V and 1 base from J; junction bases left unmatched: 4. Germline CDR1 and CDR2: KGHSH and LQKENI. CDR3 length equals 15 residues. The CDR3 is CASSPLADGTDTQYF. In DNA form, the CDR3 reads TGTGCCAGCTCACCCCTAGCGGACGGCACAGATACGCAGTATTTT.

The rearrangement links TRBV7-2 to TRBJ2-3; TRBD2 agrees at 11 bases. This CDR3 has 17 residues. Losses at the gene ends were 1 base for V and 3 bases for J; bases not matched to a gene: 6. Germline V gives CDR1 SGHTA, CDR2 FQGNSA. The CDR3 DNA reads as TGTGCCAGCAGCTTAGTAGGGACTAGCGGCGGGACAGATACGCAGTATTTT. This gives the protein CASSLVGTSGGTDTQYF.

V gene TRBV5-1 combines with J gene TRBJ2-7; 7 nucleotides line up with TRBD1. With V trimmed by 3 bases and J by 4 bases, 7 bases remained unmatched. Germline lookup yields CDR1 SGHRS and CDR2 YFSETQ. This CDR3 contains 14 residues. The chain's CDR3 is CASSSKGAKYEQYF. The CDR3, as DNA: TGCGCCAGCAGCTCCAAGGGGGCAAAATACGAGCAGTACTTC.

The J gene is TRBJ1-4, the V gene TRBV7-9; D is perhaps TRBD1 (5 bases). The CDR3 spans 15 residues. Trimming shortened V by 3 bases and J by 6 bases, and 14 bases separated the two germline ends. Germline CDR1 SEHNR, CDR2 FQNEAQ (reference sequence). The CDR3 DNA reads TGTGCCAGCAGCTTTCCCGGGGCGAGGCATGAAAAACTGTTTTTT. It specifies CASSFPGARHEKLFF.

The rearrangement links TRBV11-3 to TRBJ2-1; D could derive from TRBD1 or TRBD2 (5 bases each). V was trimmed by 1 base and J by 6 bases, leaving 10 bases between them. The V gene's germline CDR1 is SGHNT and CDR2 YENEEA. The CDR3 is 14 residues long. CDR3 sequence: CASSLAGAFNEQFF. In DNA, the CDR3 is TGTGCCAGCAGCTTAGCCGGGGCGTTCAATGAGCAGTTCTTC.

This chain connects TRBV10-3 to TRBJ2-7; TRBD2 matches 9 bases. The germline CDR1 and CDR2 sequences are ENHRY and SYGVKD. The J segment lost 5 bases and the V segment lost 6 bases, leaving 8 bases of the junction unmatched. The CDR3 totals 14 residues. The CDR3 DNA sequence: TGTGCCATCAGAGTAGCGGGGGCCAGCGACGAGCAGTACTTC. It is translated as CAIRVAGASDEQYF.

The rearrangement links TRBV5-1 to TRBJ2-1, with 14 bases fitting TRBD2. Looked up from germline, CDR1 is SGHRS and CDR2 is YFSETQ. This CDR3 has 17 amino acids. The trim removed 1 base at V and 9 bases at J, leaving 9 bases unmatched. DNA of the CDR3: TGCGCCAGCAGCTTGACGCCGGGACTAGCGGGAGAAACTGAGCAGTTCTTC. Protein product: CASSLTPGLAGETEQFF. Full variable domain (missing parts from reference TRBV5-1 and TRBJ2-1): KAGVTQTPRYLIKTRGQQVTLSCSPISGHRSVSWYQQTPGQGLQFLFEYFSETQRNKGNFPGRFSGRQFSNSRSEMNVSTLELGDSALYLCASSLTPGLAGETEQFFGPGTRLTVL.

The chain is built from TRBV11-2 and TRBJ1-2, with no clear D. The CDR3 covers 11 residues. V was trimmed by 5 bases and J by 4 bases, leaving 5 bases between them. Germline CDR1 reads SGHAT; CDR2 reads FQNNGV. The CDR3 DNA follows: TGTGCCAGCAGCGAAGGCTATGGCTACACCTTC. This translates into CASSEGYGYTF. Full variable domain (outside the CDR3, taken from reference TRBV11-2 and TRBJ1-2): EAGVAQSPRYKIIEKRQSVAFWCNPISGHATLYWYQQILGQGPKLLIQFQNNGVVDDSQLPKDRFSAERLKGVDSTLKIQPAKLEDSAVYLCASSEGYGYTFGSGTRLTVV.

V is TRBV11-3 and J is TRBJ2-7; D possibly corresponds to TRBD1 (5 bases). Germline loops: CDR1 SGHNT, CDR2 YENEEA. V lost 3 bases and J lost 7, with 13 bases in between. This CDR3 spans 13 amino acids. In DNA, the CDR3 is TGTGCCAGCAGCTTCCTTCCTCAGGGAGAGCAGTACTTC. Translating it yields CASSFLPQGEQYF.

V is TRBV6-5 and J is TRBJ2-7; 12 bases map to TRBD2. The CDR3 loop spans 14 amino acids. The J segment lost 4 bases and the V segment lost 7 bases, leaving 5 bases of the junction unmatched. Germline-derived CDR1 and CDR2 are MNHEY and SVGAGI. This chain's CDR3 is CASTRGLAGYEQYF. CDR3 nucleotides: TGTGCCAGCACCCGCGGACTAGCGGGGTACGAGCAGTACTTC.

This clone has a single count. The chain links TRBV7-9 to TRBJ2-1, with TRBD1 identical over 9 bases. The trim removed 4 bases at V and 9 bases at J, leaving 10 bases unmatched. CDR1 and CDR2 (germline): SEHNR, FQNEAQ (reference sequence). There are 15 residues in the CDR3. The CDR3 DNA sequence: TGTGCCAGCAGCTCCGGGACAGGGAGTGTTTGTGAGCAGTTCTTC. Its translation: CASSSGTGSVCEQFF.

This clone was counted a single time. The chain employs TRBV28 and TRBJ2-1; TRBD2 matches at 7 bases. Germline-derived CDR1 and CDR2 are MDHEN and SYDVKM. V lost 3 bases, J lost 4 bases, and 6 bases stayed unmatched. The CDR3 totals 15 residues. The CDR3 DNA reads as TGTGCCAGCAGTTTTATGGCGGGGGTTTACAATGAGCAGTTCTTC. This sequence encodes CASSFMAGVYNEQFF.

The gene calls are TRBV29-1 and TRBJ2-7, with 9 bases fitting TRBD1. CDR3 length: 12 residues. Germline assignment: CDR1 SQVTM and CDR2 ANQGSEA. Losses at the gene ends were 6 bases for V and 3 bases for J; bases not matched to a gene: 3. The CDR3, as DNA: TGCAGCGTCTGGACAGGGGACTACGAGCAGTACTTC. It yields the protein CSVWTGDYEQYF.

The chain uses TRBV28 and TRBJ2-5; a weak D match, TRBD1 (6 bases). V was shortened by 3 bases and J by 4 bases, with 15 bases between the two germline ends. Germline V gene lookup returns CDR1 MDHEN and CDR2 SYDVKM. CDR3 length: 15 amino acids. The CDR3 sequence is CASSFFGQGRETQYF. The CDR3 nucleotides are TGTGCCAGCAGTTTCTTTGGCCAGGGGCGAGAGACCCAGTACTTC.

The V gene is TRBV2, the J gene TRBJ1-1; the D is unclear. The CDR3 contains 13 residues. CDR1 and CDR2 (germline): SNHLY, FYNNEI. The V end was cut by 5 bases, the J end by 1 base, with 8 bases between. Here the CDR3 DNA reads TGTGCCAGCAGTAAACTAGGGAACACTGAAGCTTTCTTT. It yields the protein CASSKLGNTEAFF.

Only a few counts were recorded for this clone. The rearrangement uses TRBV20-1 and TRBJ2-7; D unresolved. V lost 5 bases and J 5 bases, leaving 4 bases between the germline ends. Germline-derived CDR1 and CDR2 are DFQATT and SNEGSKA (reference sequence). This CDR3 is built from 9 residues. CDR3 bases: TGCAGTGCTTACCACGAGCAGTACTTC. It translates to CSAYHEQYF.